The 2 T cell receptor beta chains reported below all come from one sample, sequenced in a study of response to subunit inactivated influenza vaccine. One entry per CDR3 protein results from TCRdb running MiXCR on the RT-PCR reads. Of around 580,000 distinct CDR3 sequences in the sample, approximately 12% were seen once. Here the sequenced sample was PBMCs from blood, taken on the day of vaccination. The receptors stem from a man aged 45 to 65 who received an inactivated influenza vaccine.

This clonotype was counted a few times. The V and J genes are TRBV7-9 and TRBJ2-2; 10 nucleotides line up with TRBD1. From germline, CDR1 is SEHNR and CDR2 FQNEAQ (reference sequence). The length of the CDR3 is 12 residues. The CDR3 DNA reads TGTGCGGGGGACAGGGGCCCCGGGGAGCTGTTTTTT. Translated, it gives CAGDRGPGELFF.

In its sample, this clonotype was seen many times. The gene calls are TRBV7-9 and TRBJ1-1; D is ambiguous. V was cut by 1 base and J by 5 bases, with 11 bases left in between. The CDR3 has 14 residues. Germline assignment: CDR1 SEHNR and CDR2 FQNEAQ (reference sequence). Written as DNA, the CDR3 is TGTGCCAGCAGCTTAGTAATCAGCCATACTGAAGCTTTCTTT. This gives the protein CASSLVISHTEAFF.